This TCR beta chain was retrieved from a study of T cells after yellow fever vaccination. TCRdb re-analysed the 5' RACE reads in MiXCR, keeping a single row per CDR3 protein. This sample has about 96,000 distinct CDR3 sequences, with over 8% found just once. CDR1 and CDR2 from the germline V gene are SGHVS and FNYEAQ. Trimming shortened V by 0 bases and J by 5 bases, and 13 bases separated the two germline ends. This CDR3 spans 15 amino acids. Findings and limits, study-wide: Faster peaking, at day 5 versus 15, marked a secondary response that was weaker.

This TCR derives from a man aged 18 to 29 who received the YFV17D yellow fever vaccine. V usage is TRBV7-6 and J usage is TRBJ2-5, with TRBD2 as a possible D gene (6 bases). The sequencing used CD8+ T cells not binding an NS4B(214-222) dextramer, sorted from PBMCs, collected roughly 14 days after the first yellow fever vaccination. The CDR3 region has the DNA TGTGCCAGCAGCTTAGCGCTTCGGGAGCGGGAGACCCAGTACTTC. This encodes CASSLALRERETQYF.